This TCR beta chain originates from a study of CD8 T cells in ankylosing spondylitis. V was trimmed by 0 bases and J by 4 bases, leaving 16 bases between them. CDR1 is DFQATT, CDR2 SNEGSKA, per germline (reference sequence). The CDR3 extends over 16 amino acids. TCRdb ran MiXCR on the 5' RACE reads and lists one entry per CDR3 protein. In the table there are a few hundred thousand distinct CDR3 sequences, roughly a quarter of which are singletons. In its sample, this clonotype was seen many times. Its antigen is not identified. Study findings and constraints: A motif of 7 to 9 highly homologous TCR beta variants was seen as apparently characteristic of ankylosing spondylitis blood. CD8+ by phenotype, disease-linked clones were relatively rare in peripheral blood.

Sample: blood, either unsorted or a sorted T cell fraction (not recorded which). The clonotype was recovered from a male donor with ankylosing spondylitis or in good health (not recorded which). V gene TRBV20-1 combines with J gene TRBJ1-3; maybe TRBD1 (5 bases). The CDR3 here is CSAREGREERGNTIYF. As DNA, the CDR3 is TGCAGTGCTAGAGAAGGCAGGGAGGAACGAGGAAACACCATATATTTT.